The 5 T cell receptor beta chains in this list originate from one sample, sequenced in a study of blood T cell repertoires in COVID-19. Sequencing was performed with immunoSEQ multiplex PCR; in TCRdb, only in-frame clones are kept and a portion is missing. The sample yields 230,000 or so clones, approximately 92% seen once. Sequencing input: peripheral blood. The receptors derive from a middle-aged woman who had recovered from COVID-19.

J is TRBJ2-7 and V is TRBV28, with TRBD1 matching over 7 bases. Germline values: CDR1 MDHEN, CDR2 SYDVKM. J was trimmed by 1 base and V by 3 bases; bases with no gene match: 6. The CDR3 has 15 residues. The CDR3 protein is CASSFDDRESYEQYF. The CDR3 DNA is TGTGCCAGCAGTTTTGATGACAGGGAATCCTACGAGCAGTACTTC.

The chain combines TRBV19 with TRBJ1-2, with no clear D. CDR3 length: 15 residues. The germline V and J ends were trimmed by 1 base and 2 bases, with 11 bases remaining between them. Germline CDR1 and CDR2: LNHDA and SQIVND (reference sequence). CDR3 residues: CASSIAGHLNYGYTF. The CDR3 DNA is TGTGCCAGTAGTATAGCCGGTCATCTGAACTATGGCTACACCTTC.

The J gene is TRBJ1-2, the V gene TRBV10-1, with TRBD1 matching over 7 bases. The J segment lost 3 bases and the V segment lost 6 bases, leaving 7 bases of the junction unmatched. The germline gives CDR1 WNHNN, CDR2 SYGVQD (reference sequence). The CDR3 loop spans 14 amino acids. The CDR3 bases are TGCGCCAGCAGCCCCCGGACAGGCGACTATGGCTACACCTTC. Amino acids: CASSPRTGDYGYTF.

The chain employs TRBV7-9 and TRBJ2-1; D may be TRBD1 (6 bases). Trimming pared 3 bases from V and 11 bases from J, leaving 17 bases between. The CDR3 extends over 14 amino acids. The germline V gene has CDR1 SEHNR and CDR2 FQNEAQ (reference sequence). CDR3 coding DNA: TGTGCCAGCAGCTTGGGGGCGGTCTATGGTCAGCAGTTCTTC. The encoded protein is CASSLGAVYGQQFF.

This chain joins TRBV11-3 and TRBJ2-3, with 15 nucleotides matching TRBD2. V shed 5 bases, J shed 3 bases, and the junction held 6 bases outside the gene matches. This CDR3 region has 17 residues. The germline V gene encodes CDR1 SGHNT and CDR2 YENEEA. The CDR3 coding sequence is TGTGCCAGCAGCCCCCCCGGGACTAGCGGGAGGACAGATACGCAGTATTTT. Its protein product is CASSPPGTSGRTDTQYF.